Listed below are T cell receptor beta chains from one sample, sequenced in a study of blood T cells in healthy people across ages. Each CDR3 protein gets one entry after TCRdb re-called the 5' RACE reads with MiXCR. The sample records about 1.8 million distinct CDR3 sequences, roughly 50% being singletons. Sequencing was performed on blood. The origin of the receptors is a middle-aged woman in good health. Both conserved end residues are part of each CDR3. A D gene is named only where the DNA matches it firmly. Size is stated for part of the rows, as once, few or many counts, or as a class when the clone is expanded.

d_call,clone_size,v_call,j_call,cdr3_aa,cdr3_nt
TRBD2,NA,TRBV6-2/TRBV6-3,TRBJ2-3,CASSYWTGLAPSTDTQYF,TGTGCCAGCAGTTACTGGACTGGACTAGCGCCTAGCACAGATACGCAGTATTTT
NA,once,TRBV10-3,TRBJ1-1,CAIRGGGGAFF,TGTGCCATCAGAGGTGGGGGTGGCGCTTTCTTT
NA,once,TRBV12-3/TRBV12-4,TRBJ1-1,CASSPKGNTEAFF,TGTGCCAGCAGTCCTAAGGGTAACACTGAAGCTTTCTTT
NA,few,TRBV6-6,TRBJ2-1,CASTTGLSYNEQFF,TGTGCCAGCACTACAGGGCTCTCCTACAATGAGCAGTTCTTC
NA,few,TRBV12-3/TRBV12-4,TRBJ1-5,CASGSEGDPNQPQHF,TGTGCCAGCGGCTCAGAGGGGGACCCCAATCAGCCCCAGCATTTT
TRBD2,few,TRBV20-1,TRBJ2-1,CSAAGSGGARYNEQFF,TGCAGTGCTGCCGGAAGCGGGGGGGCACGTTACAATGAGCAGTTCTTC
NA,few,TRBV20-1,TRBJ2-5,CSVQLRFETQYF,TGCAGTGTACAGCTGCGTTTCGAGACCCAGTACTTC
TRBD2,few,TRBV12-3/TRBV12-4,TRBJ2-5,CASTRSGGYQETQYF,TGTGCCAGCACTCGTAGCGGGGGGTACCAAGAGACCCAGTACTTC
TRBD1,NA,TRBV7-6,TRBJ2-7,CASSSNPLTGVASSYEQYF,TGTGCCAGCAGCTCGAACCCTTTAACAGGGGTAGCAAGCTCCTACGAGCAGTACTTC
NA,few,TRBV3-1,TRBJ2-1,CASSQDRSLRQFF,TGTGCCAGCAGCCAAGACCGCTCCTTACGGCAGTTCTTC
NA,NA,TRBV12-3/TRBV12-4,TRBJ2-7,CASSPLDREEHEQYF,TGTGCCAGCAGTCCCCTCGACAGGGAGGAGCACGAGCAGTACTTC
TRBD1,NA,TRBV7-2,TRBJ2-4,CASRPTGVPAKNIQYF,TGTGCCAGCAGACCAACAGGGGTGCCAGCCAAAAACATTCAGTACTTC
TRBD2,few,TRBV20-1,TRBJ2-3,CSARPPPGVAGRGSTDTQYF,TGCAGTGCTAGACCCCCCCCTGGGGTAGCGGGTAGGGGTAGCACAGATACGCAGTATTTT
TRBD1,NA,TRBV4-3,TRBJ2-1,CASSQDVTGDRNEQFF,TGCGCCAGCAGCCAAGATGTGACAGGGGATCGGAATGAGCAGTTCTTC
TRBD1,NA,TRBV6-5,TRBJ1-6,CASSYSPGTGSSYNSPLHF,TGTGCCAGCAGTTACTCACCCGGGACAGGGAGCTCCTATAATTCACCCCTCCACTTT
NA,few,TRBV20-1,TRBJ2-1,CSAREPIRGHEQFF,TGCAGTGCTAGAGAACCTATCAGGGGCCATGAGCAGTTCTTC
TRBD2,few,TRBV6-5,TRBJ2-3,CASSYTLAGRTDTQYF,TGTGCCAGCAGTTACACGCTAGCGGGGCGCACAGATACGCAGTATTTT
TRBD2,NA,TRBV9,TRBJ2-7,CASSNRDYAWDEQYF,TGTGCCAGCAGCAACCGGGACTACGCCTGGGACGAGCAGTACTTC
TRBD1,NA,TRBV18,TRBJ2-7,CASSGGTGNYYEQYF,TGTGCCAGCTCAGGCGGGACAGGGAATTATTACGAGCAGTACTTC
NA,few,TRBV6-6,TRBJ2-7,CASSYSPDYEQYF,TGTGCCAGCAGTTACTCCCCGGATTACGAGCAGTACTTC
NA,NA,TRBV7-9,TRBJ2-5,CASSFLSQETQYF,TGTGCCAGCAGCTTCCTGAGCCAAGAGACCCAGTACTTC
NA,few,TRBV11-2,TRBJ2-1,CASSPTYGPGGAHNEQFF,TGTGCCAGCAGCCCAACCTATGGACCTGGGGGGGCCCACAATGAGCAGTTCTTC
NA,few,TRBV5-1,TRBJ2-7,CASSFTGDTYEQYF,TGCGCCAGCAGCTTTACAGGAGACACCTACGAGCAGTACTTC
NA,NA,TRBV12-3/TRBV12-4,TRBJ2-3,CASSPNFGRDTQYF,TGTGCCAGCAGCCCAAACTTTGGCCGGGATACGCAGTATTTT
TRBD1,NA,TRBV29-1,TRBJ1-2,CSVRLDREVQFDTF,TGCAGCGTGCGACTCGACAGGGAGGTTCAATTCGACACCTTC
NA,NA,TRBV9,TRBJ1-6,CASSVGPSPRALHF,TGTGCCAGCAGCGTAGGGCCCAGCCCCAGGGCCCTCCACTTT
NA,NA,TRBV6-5,TRBJ2-1,CASSDQALGEQFF,TGTGCCAGCAGTGACCAGGCTTTGGGCGAGCAGTTCTTC
NA,NA,TRBV28,TRBJ2-1,CASSPPGGAEGLNNEQFF,TGTGCCAGCAGTCCACCCGGAGGGGCGGAAGGATTAAACAATGAGCAGTTCTTC
TRBD2,NA,TRBV7-2,TRBJ2-5,CASSLEGTSGVETQYF,TGTGCCAGCAGCTTAGAGGGGACTAGCGGGGTAGAGACCCAGTACTTC
NA,NA,TRBV4-3,TRBJ2-5,CASSPWTGQQETQYF,TGCGCCAGCAGCCCATGGACTGGCCAACAAGAGACCCAGTACTTC
NA,NA,TRBV10-3,TRBJ2-5,CAIGEAGPVGETQYF,TGTGCCATCGGGGAAGCGGGCCCTGTTGGAGAGACCCAGTACTTC
TRBD2,few,TRBV7-2,TRBJ2-5,CASSFGGALQETQYF,TGTGCCAGCAGCTTCGGGGGGGCCCTCCAAGAGACCCAGTACTTC
NA,few,TRBV12-3/TRBV12-4,TRBJ1-2,CASSKTGARYGYTF,TGTGCCAGCAGTAAGACAGGTGCTCGCTATGGCTACACCTTC
TRBD1,NA,TRBV28,TRBJ1-2,CASSFSQGALGYTF,TGTGCCAGCAGTTTTTCCCAGGGGGCGCTTGGCTACACCTTC
TRBD1,NA,TRBV6-2/TRBV6-3,TRBJ1-2,CASSYRDRAWYGYTF,TGTGCCAGCAGTTACAGGGACAGGGCCTGGTATGGCTACACCTTC
TRBD1,NA,TRBV6-6,TRBJ1-4,CASSSGGGGEKLFF,TGTGCCAGCAGTTCAGGGGGCGGCGGTGAAAAACTGTTTTTT
NA,few,TRBV28,TRBJ2-7,CASSPGGGGYLSYYEQYF,TGTGCCAGCAGTCCCGGGGGAGGGGGCTATCTCTCCTACTACGAGCAGTACTTC
NA,few,TRBV4-3,TRBJ2-3,CASSPGWGHTDTQYF,TGCGCCAGCAGCCCCGGGTGGGGACACACAGATACGCAGTATTTT
NA,NA,TRBV2,TRBJ2-5,CASSGTLGALETQYF,TGTGCCAGCAGTGGAACGTTGGGGGCCCTAGAGACCCAGTACTTC
NA,NA,TRBV23-1,TRBJ1-1,CASNQGYTEAFF,TGCGCCAGCAATCAGGGGTACACTGAAGCTTTCTTT
TRBD2,NA,TRBV5-1,TRBJ2-3,CASSRLAGRQSTDTQYF,TGCGCCAGCAGTCGACTAGCGGGGAGACAAAGCACAGATACGCAGTATTTT
TRBD2,NA,TRBV15,TRBJ2-3,CATSRAGGGQYTQYF,TGTGCCACCAGCAGAGCAGGCGGGGGGCAGTATACGCAGTATTTT
NA,NA,TRBV20-1,TRBJ2-1,CSARGVAVNEQFF,TGCAGTGCTAGAGGGGTGGCTGTCAATGAGCAGTTCTTC
NA,NA,TRBV20-1,TRBJ1-5,CSAIKGGGNQPQHF,TGCAGTGCTATAAAGGGAGGTGGTAATCAGCCCCAGCATTTT
NA,few,TRBV5-1,TRBJ2-6,CASGVSGTSGANVLTF,TGCGCCAGCGGAGTGTCGGGGACGTCTGGGGCCAACGTCCTGACTTTC
NA,few,TRBV2,TRBJ2-5,CASRGGTQETQYF,TGTGCCAGCAGAGGCGGGACCCAAGAGACCCAGTACTTC
NA,NA,TRBV27,TRBJ2-6,CASLGAGGANVLTF,TGTGCCAGCTTGGGGGCAGGTGGGGCCAACGTCCTGACTTTC
NA,once,TRBV6-5,TRBJ2-2,CASSYRGAVGSTGELFF,TGTGCCAGCAGTTACAGGGGGGCTGTTGGAAGCACCGGGGAGCTGTTTTTT